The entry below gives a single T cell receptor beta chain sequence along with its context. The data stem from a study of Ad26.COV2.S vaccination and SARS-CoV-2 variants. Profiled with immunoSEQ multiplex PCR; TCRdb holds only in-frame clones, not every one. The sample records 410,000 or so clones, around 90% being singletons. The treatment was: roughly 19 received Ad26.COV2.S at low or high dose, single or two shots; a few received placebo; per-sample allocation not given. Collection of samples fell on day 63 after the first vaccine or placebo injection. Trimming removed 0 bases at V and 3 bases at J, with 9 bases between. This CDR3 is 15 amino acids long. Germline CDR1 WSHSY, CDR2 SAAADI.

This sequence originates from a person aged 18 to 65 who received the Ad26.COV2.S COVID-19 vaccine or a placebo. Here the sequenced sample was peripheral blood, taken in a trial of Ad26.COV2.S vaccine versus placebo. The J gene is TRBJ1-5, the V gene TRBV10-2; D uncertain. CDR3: CASSESNIFNQPQHF. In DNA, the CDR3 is TGCGCCAGCAGTGAGTCGAACATTTTCAATCAGCCCCAGCATTTT.